The entry below describes one TCR beta chain. These data originate in a study of T cell responses to AZD1222 COVID-19 vaccine. Clones were sequenced by immunoSEQ multiplex PCR, and TCRdb holds only the in-frame ones, with some missing. The sample has approximately 94,000 clones, 70% to 90% seen once. The CDR3 contains 16 residues. Germline V gene lookup returns CDR1 KGHSH and CDR2 LQKENI. Trimming cost V 2 bases and J 4 bases, with 17 bases left between them. Specimen: peripheral blood, collected on day 0 of MenACWY control vaccination. The chain combines TRBV18 with TRBJ2-5; maybe TRBD1 (6 bases). The source of this sequence is an adult in good health. CDR3 amino acids: CASSPGGQGYPETQYF. Here the CDR3 DNA reads TGTGCCAGCTCACCAGGTGGGCAGGGGTACCCAGAGACCCAGTACTTC.